These T cell receptor beta chains were read from a single sample in a study of shared clonotypes between healthy human individuals. The protocol was immunoSEQ multiplex PCR, while the TCRdb copy is restricted to in-frame clones and leaves out a portion. The data show over 2,000,000 clones, with roughly 95% seen just once and about 1.7% held by the top ten. Sequenced: naive CD8+ T cells from PBMCs. These receptors all stem from a man younger than 35 in good health. Some clones in this sample may be carry-over from other donors' samples. Each CDR3 is given with its conserved first and last residue. The D gene is left open where the match is weak. Part of the rows lack a size; the others show once, few, many or a class for expanded clones.

cdr3_aa,cdr3_nt,d_call,v_call,clone_size,j_call
CASSEVQGAHLGYTF,TGTGCCAGCAGTGAGGTACAGGGGGCTCATCTTGGCTACACCTTC,TRBD1,TRBV25-1,-,TRBJ1-2
CASRDAYNEQFF,TGTGCTTCGCGGGATGCCTACAATGAGCAGTTCTTC,-,TRBV30,-,TRBJ2-1
CASSLGLAVVQETQYF,TGTGCCAGCAGCCTTGGACTAGCGGTAGTACAAGAGACCCAGTACTTC,TRBD2,TRBV28,-,TRBJ2-5
CASSGGKSYEQYF,TGCGCCAGCAGTGGGGGCAAATCCTACGAGCAGTACTTC,-,TRBV10-2,once,TRBJ2-7
CASSAREGPYEQYF,TGTGCCAGCAGTGCAAGGGAGGGCCCCTACGAGCAGTACTTC,TRBD2,TRBV11-1,-,TRBJ2-7
CASSLQGGEQFF,TGTGCCAGCAGCTTACAGGGGGGTGAGCAGTTCTTC,-,TRBV7-9,once,TRBJ2-1
CAWSVGGEQFF,TGTGCCTGGAGTGTGGGAGGTGAGCAGTTCTTC,-,TRBV30,-,TRBJ2-1
CASSVILAGPPYEQYF,TGTGCCAGCAGTGTCATCCTAGCGGGGCCACCCTACGAGCAGTACTTC,TRBD2,TRBV27,-,TRBJ2-7
CASRDRGNYEQYF,TGTGCCAGCAGGGACAGGGGTAACTACGAGCAGTACTTC,TRBD1,TRBV28,once,TRBJ2-7
CASSQTGTKYYEQYF,TGCGCCAGCAGCCAAACCGGGACAAAGTATTACGAGCAGTACTTC,-,TRBV4-1,-,TRBJ2-7
CAISESRGSGTSGRAVTKTQYF,TGTGCCATCAGTGAGTCGCGGGGAAGCGGGACTAGCGGGAGGGCCGTGACGAAGACCCAGTACTTC,TRBD2,TRBV10-3,-,TRBJ2-5
CASSILSGATGELFF,TGTGCCAGTAGTATCCTAAGCGGGGCTACCGGGGAGCTGTTTTTT,TRBD2,TRBV19,-,TRBJ2-2
CASSLSGTGKYEQYF,TGTGCCAGCAGTTTGTCCGGGACAGGGAAGTACGAGCAGTACTTC,TRBD1,TRBV9,-,TRBJ2-7
CASSTRTSGRVNYEQYF,TGTGCCAGCAGCACACGGACTAGCGGGAGGGTAAACTACGAGCAGTACTTC,-,TRBV21-1,-,TRBJ2-7
CAISESMTSGRDTQYF,TGTGCCATCAGTGAGTCGATGACTAGCGGGAGAGATACGCAGTATTTT,TRBD2,TRBV10-3,-,TRBJ2-3
CASSGGLAGVEQYF,TGTGCCAGTAGTGGCGGACTAGCGGGAGTCGAGCAGTACTTC,TRBD2,TRBV19,-,TRBJ2-7
CASSLVSRPGETQYF,TGTGCCAGCAGCTTAGTCTCTCGGCCCGGGGAGACTCAGTACTTC,-,TRBV7-6,-,TRBJ2-5
CASSLRDATDTQYF,TGTGCCAGCAGCTTACGGGACGCCACAGATACGCAGTATTTT,-,TRBV9,once,TRBJ2-3
CASSSDRGIEKLFF,TGTGCCAGCAGCTCAGACAGGGGGATTGAAAAACTGTTTTTT,TRBD1,TRBV28,-,TRBJ1-4
CASSVIPWEQYF,TGTGCCAGCAGTGTAATCCCCTGGGAGCAGTACTTC,-,TRBV6-1,-,TRBJ2-7
CASSQVGGSSYNEQFF,TGCGCCAGCAGCCAAGTGGGGGGTAGCTCCTACAATGAGCAGTTCTTC,-,TRBV4-1,once,TRBJ2-1
CASSLQGELFGAFF,TGTGCCAGCAGCTTACAGGGTGAGCTCTTTGGAGCTTTCTTT,-,TRBV13,-,TRBJ1-1
CASREMTPSSYEQYF,TGTGCCAGCAGAGAAATGACACCCAGCTCCTACGAGCAGTACTTC,-,TRBV2,-,TRBJ2-7
CASSDRGNHDNEQFF,TGCGCCAGCAGCGATCGAGGGAACCACGACAATGAGCAGTTCTTC,-,TRBV5-1,-,TRBJ2-1
CASGGDHLYGYTF,TGTGCCAGCGGGGGGGACCACCTCTATGGCTACACCTTC,-,TRBV6-5,-,TRBJ1-2
CASSPGTGVSYF,TGTGCCAGCAGCCCCGGGACAGGGGTTAGCTACTTC,TRBD1,TRBV9,-,TRBJ1-2
CAIREGDGDTEAFF,TGTGCCATCAGAGAGGGGGACGGGGACACTGAAGCTTTCTTT,-,TRBV10-3,-,TRBJ1-1
CASSPSRTDTQYF,TGTGCCAGCTCACCGAGTAGGACAGATACGCAGTATTTT,-,TRBV18,-,TRBJ2-3
CASSWTDPGRTEAFF,TGTGCCAGCAGCTGGACCGATCCCGGACGAACTGAAGCTTTCTTT,-,TRBV5-4,-,TRBJ1-1
CASSGWTGTGELFF,TGTGCCAGCAGTGGATGGACGGGCACCGGGGAGCTGTTTTTT,-,TRBV27,-,TRBJ2-2
CASSRKMGGTEAFF,TGCGCCAGCAGCCGTAAAATGGGCGGCACTGAAGCTTTCTTT,-,TRBV4-3,-,TRBJ1-1
CARKPSSSGNTIYF,TGTGCCAGAAAGCCCAGCAGCTCTGGAAACACCATATATTTT,-,TRBV5-3,-,TRBJ1-3